Presented here are 26 T cell receptor beta chains from one specimen sequenced in a study of T cell changes during pregnancy in multiple sclerosis. Sequencing was performed with immunoSEQ multiplex PCR; in TCRdb, only in-frame clones are kept and a portion is missing. The table shows about 28,000 clones, with about 91% occurring only once. Sequencing used CD4+ T cells from peripheral blood mononuclear cells, obtained in the first trimester of pregnancy. The receptor source for this set is a female donor in good health, enrolled as a control in a pregnancy study.

J is TRBJ2-7 and V is TRBV9; 9 positions agree with TRBD1. Germline V gene lookup returns CDR1 SGDLS and CDR2 YYNGEE. After removal of 3 bases from V and 7 bases from J, the junction contained 11 bases not matched to a gene. The CDR3 covers 15 residues. Here the CDR3 DNA reads TGTGCCAGCAGCGAGCGCCTGGGACAGGGTAGTGAGCAGTACTTC. Translating it yields CASSERLGQGSEQYF.

The chain joins TRBV6-5 to TRBJ1-1, with D tentatively TRBD1 (6 bases). The ends were cut back, 5 bases at V and 11 bases at J, with 12 bases in the middle. Per the germline V gene, CDR1 is MNHEY and CDR2 is SVGAGI. The CDR3 runs to 11 residues. CDR3 protein: CASSGGLWAFF. DNA of the CDR3: TGTGCCAGCAGTGGGGGCCTTTGGGCTTTCTTT.

This rearrangement joins TRBV6-5 to TRBJ1-4, with 8 bases matching TRBD1. With 6 bases clipped from V and 8 bases from J, the junction kept 2 bases outside the gene matches. Germline V lookup: CDR1 MNHEY, CDR2 SVGAGI. This CDR3 spans 12 amino acids. The CDR3 loop is CASSRTGEKLFF. CDR3 bases: TGTGCCAGCAGCCGGACAGGGGAAAAACTGTTTTTT.

The V call is TRBV5-4, the J call TRBJ2-7; TRBD1 is a possible D gene (5 bases). Germline V gene sequence: CDR1 SGHNT, CDR2 YYREEE (reference sequence). V dropped 4 bases and J dropped 3 bases, with 11 bases sitting between them. The CDR3 consists of 13 residues. The CDR3 here is CASSQQQVYEQYF. In DNA form, the CDR3 reads TGTGCCAGCAGCCAACAACAGGTCTACGAGCAGTACTTC.

In DNA, the CDR3 is TGTGCCATCAGTGAGGGCCAGGTTGATTCACCCCTCCACTTT. Its translation: CAISEGQVDSPLHF. The rearrangement joins TRBV10-3 to TRBJ1-6; no clear D. V gave up 2 bases and J gave up 8 bases, with 10 bases separating them. Germline CDR1 is ENHRY and CDR2 is SYGVKD. The CDR3 is 14 residues long.

The rearrangement uses TRBV19 and TRBJ2-7, with a tentative D call TRBD1 (6 bases). V lost 2 bases, J lost 5 bases, and 22 bases lay in between. The CDR3 contains 17 residues. The germline V gene encodes CDR1 LNHDA and CDR2 SQIVND (reference sequence). The CDR3 DNA reads as TGTGCCAGTAGTATATCCCTTACCCGGGGTAGGGGGAACGAGCAGTACTTC. It translates to CASSISLTRGRGNEQYF.

This rearrangement joins TRBV5-6 to TRBJ2-7; 8 bases line up with TRBD1. V shed 4 bases, J shed 4 bases, and the junction held 4 bases outside the gene matches. The CDR3 has 13 residues. From germline, CDR1 is SGHDT and CDR2 YYEEEE. CDR3 in amino acids: CASSLRGRYEQYF. The CDR3 DNA sequence: TGTGCCAGCAGCCTCAGGGGGCGGTACGAGCAGTACTTC.

The CDR3 nucleotides are TGTGCCAGCAGCTTGCTGAGGGGGTTGGATGAAAAACTGTTTTTT. Amino acid sequence: CASSLLRGLDEKLFF. V and J are TRBV5-6 and TRBJ1-4; D might be TRBD1 (6 bases). Germline lookup yields CDR1 SGHDT and CDR2 YYEEEE. The ends were cut back, 1 base at V and 6 bases at J, with 13 bases in the middle. This CDR3 spans 15 amino acids.

This clone has only one observation. The gene calls are TRBV4-3 and TRBJ2-2; 8 bases are shared with TRBD2. J lost 4 bases, V lost 3 bases, and 10 bases had no gene match. This CDR3 is 17 amino acids long. Germline-derived CDR1 and CDR2 are LGHNA and YSLEER. The chain's CDR3 is CASSHPAGAGVTGELFF. Written as DNA, the CDR3 is TGCGCCAGCAGCCATCCAGCGGGGGCAGGGGTCACCGGGGAGCTGTTTTTT.

The rearrangement links TRBV4-3 to TRBJ1-2; the D is unclear. This CDR3 comprises 13 residues. Germline V gene sequence: CDR1 LGHNA, CDR2 YSLEER. Trimming cost V 4 bases and J 6 bases, with 12 bases left between them. This chain's CDR3 is CASSPGGPNGYTF. The CDR3 DNA follows: TGCGCCAGCAGCCCGGGAGGCCCTAATGGCTACACCTTC.

The gene calls are TRBV7-2 and TRBJ1-5, with D tentatively TRBD1 (6 bases). This CDR3 has 15 amino acids. CDR1 and CDR2 from the germline V gene are SGHTA and FQGNSA. Trimming stripped 6 bases from V and 3 bases from J, with 15 bases between. CDR3 sequence: CASSSSSGDNQPQHF. DNA for the CDR3: TGTGCCAGCAGTTCCTCCTCAGGGGACAATCAGCCCCAGCATTTT. The variable domain in full, with the rest retrieved from reference TRBV7-2 and TRBJ1-5, is GAGVSQSPSNKVTEKGKDVELRCDPISGHTALYWYRQSLGQGLEFLIYFQGNSAPDKSGLPSDRFSAERTGGSVSTLTIQRTQQEDSAVYLCASSSSSGDNQPQHFGDGTRLSIL.

This rearrangement joins TRBV6-4 to TRBJ2-3; D gene unclear. The CDR3 runs to 13 residues. The germline gives CDR1 MRHNA, CDR2 SNTAGT. The V gene lost 6 bases and the J gene lost 3 bases, with 10 bases spanning the gap. DNA of the CDR3: TGTGCCAGCAGCGCGGAAAGGACAGATACGCAGTATTTT. Its translation is CASSAERTDTQYF.

This clone was counted a few times. V is TRBV6-6 and J is TRBJ1-1; D remains unclear. The CDR3 contains 12 residues. Trimming took off 4 bases at V and 6 bases at J, with 9 bases between the two ends. Per the germline V gene, CDR1 is MNHNY and CDR2 is SVGAGI (reference sequence). This chain's CDR3 is CASSLRASEAFF. DNA of the CDR3: TGTGCCAGCAGTTTGCGGGCATCTGAAGCTTTCTTT.

The gene calls are TRBV10-3 and TRBJ1-1; a weak D match, TRBD1 (5 bases). Germline V gene data show CDR1 as ENHRY and CDR2 as SYGVKD. This CDR3 is 14 amino acids long. V was pared by 6 bases and J by 4 bases, with 15 bases between. The CDR3: CAISTTDISTEAFF. Here the CDR3 DNA reads TGTGCCATCAGCACGACAGACATATCCACTGAAGCTTTCTTT.

This chain joins TRBV5-1 and TRBJ2-2; D is perhaps TRBD2 (6 bases). The CDR3 extends over 16 amino acids. Per the germline V gene, CDR1 is SGHRS and CDR2 is YFSETQ. Trimming stripped 4 bases from V and 5 bases from J, with 18 bases between. The CDR3 nucleotides are TGCGCCAGCAGCCCATCAGGAGGGTCACGAACCGGGGAGCTGTTTTTT. This sequence encodes CASSPSGGSRTGELFF.

V and J are TRBV6-5 and TRBJ1-6; unclear D gene. Trimming took 6 bases from V and 9 from J, leaving 15 bases between them. Germline assignment: CDR1 MNHEY and CDR2 SVGAGI. The CDR3 contains 14 residues. The CDR3 region has the DNA TGTGCCAGCAGGGAGAGGAGAATCGCTTCACCCCTCCACTTT. It specifies CASRERRIASPLHF.

The rearrangement uses TRBV19 and TRBJ1-1; D is uncertain. This CDR3 is 11 amino acids long. V lost 2 bases and J lost 11, with 9 bases in between. Germline CDR1 LNHDA, CDR2 SQIVND (reference sequence). The CDR3 DNA reads as TGTGCCAGTAGTATAACTGGGCTGGCTTTCTTT. Its protein product is CASSITGLAFF. Full variable domain (outside the CDR3, taken from reference TRBV19 and TRBJ1-1): DGGITQSPKYLFRKEGQNVTLSCEQNLNHDAMYWYRQDPGQGLRLIYYSQIVNDFQKGDIAEGYSVSREKKESFPLTVTSAQKNPTAFYLCASSITGLAFFGQGTRLTVV.

CDR3 nucleotide sequence: TGTGCCAGCAGCAGGACAGGAGCTAACTATGGCTACACCTTC. Residues: CASSRTGANYGYTF. The rearrangement uses TRBV6-5 and TRBJ1-2, with 7 bases fitting TRBD1. The CDR3 length is 14 residues. CDR1 and CDR2 (germline): MNHEY, SVGAGI. Germline trimming cut 6 bases from V and 0 bases from J; bases unmatched to any gene: 4.

V usage is TRBV18 and J usage is TRBJ1-4; 7 bases line up with TRBD1. The V gene's germline CDR1 is KGHSH and CDR2 LQKENI. This CDR3 is 14 amino acids long. Trimming took 6 bases from V and 4 from J; bases not matched to a gene: 5. The chain's CDR3 is CASSTGQHNEKLFF. The CDR3 coding sequence is TGTGCCAGCTCTACGGGACAGCATAATGAAAAACTGTTTTTT.

The chain couples TRBV9 to TRBJ2-6; D possibly corresponds to TRBD2 (5 bases). The length of the CDR3 is 16 residues. Germline V CDR1 and CDR2: SGDLS, YYNGEE. V was clipped by 2 bases and J by 2 bases, with 11 bases between them. CDR3 DNA sequence: TGTGCCAGCAGCGTCAGCCTCGGGGCTGGGGCCAACGTCCTGACTTTC. Its translation: CASSVSLGAGANVLTF. The entire variable domain, with the rest obtained from reference TRBV9 and TRBJ2-6, is as follows: DSGVTQTPKHLITATGQRVTLRCSPRSGDLSVYWYQQSLDQGLQFLIQYYNGEERAKGNILERFSAQQFPDLHSELNLSSLELGDSALYFCASSVSLGAGANVLTFGAGSRLTVL.

The chain links TRBV2 to TRBJ2-3, with D perhaps matching TRBD1 (6 bases). From germline, CDR1 is SNHLY and CDR2 FYNNEI. This CDR3 is 15 amino acids long. Trimming shortened V by 5 bases and J by 2 bases, and 14 bases separated the two germline ends. The CDR3 DNA reads TGTGCCAGCAGTCTCCGACAGGCGGCCACAGATACGCAGTATTTT. Its translation: CASSLRQAATDTQYF. Full variable domain (outside the CDR3, taken from reference TRBV2 and TRBJ2-3): EPEVTQTPSHQVTQMGQEVILRCVPISNHLYFYWYRQILGQKVEFLVSFYNNEISEKSEIFDDQFSVERPDGSNFTLKIRSTKLEDSAMYFCASSLRQAATDTQYFGPGTRLTVL.

The gene calls are TRBV27 and TRBJ2-5, with D possibly TRBD2 on 5 matching bases. From germline, CDR1 is MNHEY and CDR2 SMNVEV (reference sequence). The CDR3 covers 14 residues. V dropped 6 bases and J dropped 4 bases, with 15 bases sitting between them. CDR3 DNA: TGTGCCAGCAGACCCGGACTCCCGGGAGAGACCCAGTACTTC. Protein: CASRPGLPGETQYF.

This chain uses TRBV7-3 with TRBJ2-7; 10 bases align to TRBD2. Germline V gene data show CDR1 as SGHTA and CDR2 as FQGTGA. With V trimmed by 2 bases and J by 3 bases, 4 bases remained unmatched. This CDR3 region has 15 residues. The CDR3: CASSLGLAALYEQYF. CDR3 in DNA: TGTGCCAGCAGCTTAGGACTAGCGGCCCTCTACGAGCAGTACTTC.

The CDR3 loop reads CASSLMAGGLDTQYF. DNA for the CDR3: TGTGCCAGCAGCTTAATGGCGGGGGGCCTGGATACGCAGTATTTT. The V and J genes are TRBV11-2 and TRBJ2-3; 8 nucleotides line up with TRBD2. This CDR3 region has 15 residues. Germline V gene sequence: CDR1 SGHAT, CDR2 FQNNGV. V dropped 2 bases and J dropped 6; count of bases not matched to a gene: 7.

This clone was seen a few times. The CDR3 region is CSGGLARNEQFF. The DNA of the CDR3 is TGCAGCGGGGGACTAGCCAGGAATGAGCAGTTCTTC. The gene calls are TRBV29-1 and TRBJ2-1, with TRBD2 matching 9 bases. The CDR3 runs to 12 residues. V was pared by 7 bases and J by 7 bases, with 5 bases of the junction left unmatched. Germline V gene lookup returns CDR1 SQVTM and CDR2 ANQGSEA.

The chain links TRBV10-2 to TRBJ1-3; weak D call: TRBD1 (5 bases). Trimming left V 4 bases short and J 2 bases short, with 12 bases between. This CDR3 comprises 15 residues. From germline, CDR1 is WSHSY and CDR2 SAAADI. The CDR3 nucleotides read TGCGCCAGCAGTGGTTCAGGGTATACTGGAAACACCATATATTTT. This codes for CASSGSGYTGNTIYF.